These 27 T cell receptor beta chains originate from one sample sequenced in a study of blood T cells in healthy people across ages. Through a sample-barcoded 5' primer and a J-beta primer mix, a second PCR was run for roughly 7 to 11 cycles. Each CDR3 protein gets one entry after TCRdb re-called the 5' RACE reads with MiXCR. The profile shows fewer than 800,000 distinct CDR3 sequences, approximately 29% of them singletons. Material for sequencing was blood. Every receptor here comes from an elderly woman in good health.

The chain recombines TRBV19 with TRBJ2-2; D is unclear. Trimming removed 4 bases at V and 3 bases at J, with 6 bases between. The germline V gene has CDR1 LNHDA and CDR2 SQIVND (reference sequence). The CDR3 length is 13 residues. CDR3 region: CASSTGYTGELFF. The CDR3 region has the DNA TGTGCCAGTAGTACGGGTTACACCGGGGAGCTGTTTTTT.

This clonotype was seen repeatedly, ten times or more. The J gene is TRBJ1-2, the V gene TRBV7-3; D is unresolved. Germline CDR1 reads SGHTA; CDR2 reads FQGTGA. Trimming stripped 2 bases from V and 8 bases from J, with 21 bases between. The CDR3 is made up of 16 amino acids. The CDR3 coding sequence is TGTGCCAGCAGCTTAGGCCCGGTCGGGATTCTCGGAGGCTACACCTTC. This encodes CASSLGPVGILGGYTF. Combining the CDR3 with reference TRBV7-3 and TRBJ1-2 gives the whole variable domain GAGVSQTPSNKVTEKGKYVELRCDPISGHTALYWYRQSLGQGPEFLIYFQGTGAADDSGLPNDRFFAVRPEGSVSTLKIQRTERGDSAVYLCASSLGPVGILGGYTFGSGTRLTVV.

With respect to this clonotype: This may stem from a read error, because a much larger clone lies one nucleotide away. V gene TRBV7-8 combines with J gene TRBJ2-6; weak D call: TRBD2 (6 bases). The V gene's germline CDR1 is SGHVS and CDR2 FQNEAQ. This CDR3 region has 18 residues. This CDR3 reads CASSLLAGRLSGANVRTF. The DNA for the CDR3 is TGTGCCAGCAGCTTACTGGCAGGGAGGCTTTCTGGGGCCAACGTCCGGACTTTC.

CDR3 in DNA: TGTGCCTGGAGTGAAACAGGGGGCGAACTGTTTTTT. It yields the protein CAWSETGGELFF. The chain couples TRBV30 to TRBJ1-4; 9 nucleotides line up with TRBD1. After removal of 1 base from V and 12 bases from J, the junction contained 3 bases not matched to a gene. Germline CDR1 is GTSNPN and CDR2 is SVGIG (reference sequence). The length of the CDR3 is 12 residues.

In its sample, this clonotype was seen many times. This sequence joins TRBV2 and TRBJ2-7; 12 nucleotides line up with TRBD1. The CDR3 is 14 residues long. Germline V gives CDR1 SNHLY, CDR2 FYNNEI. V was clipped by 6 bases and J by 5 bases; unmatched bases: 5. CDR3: CASRGTGGLNEQYF. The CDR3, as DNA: TGTGCCAGCAGGGGGACAGGGGGCCTGAACGAGCAGTACTTC. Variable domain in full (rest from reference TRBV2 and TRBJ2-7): EPEVTQTPSHQVTQMGQEVILRCVPISNHLYFYWYRQILGQKVEFLVSFYNNEISEKSEIFDDQFSVERPDGSNFTLKIRSTKLEDSAMYFCASRGTGGLNEQYFGPGTRLTVT.

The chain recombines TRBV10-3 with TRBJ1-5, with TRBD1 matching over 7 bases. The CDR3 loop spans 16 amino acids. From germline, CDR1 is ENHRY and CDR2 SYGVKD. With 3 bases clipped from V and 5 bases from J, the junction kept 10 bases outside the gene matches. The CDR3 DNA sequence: TGTGCCATCAGTGAAGGGACAGATTTTGGGGATCAGCCCCAGCATTTT. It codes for CAISEGTDFGDQPQHF.

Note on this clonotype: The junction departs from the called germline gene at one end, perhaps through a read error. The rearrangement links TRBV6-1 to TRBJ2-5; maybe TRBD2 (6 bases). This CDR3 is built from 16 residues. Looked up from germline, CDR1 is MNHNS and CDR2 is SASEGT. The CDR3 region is CACSEFSGTGGNAQYF. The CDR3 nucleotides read TGTGCCTGCAGTGAGTTCTCCGGGACCGGAGGGAATGCCCAGTACTTC.

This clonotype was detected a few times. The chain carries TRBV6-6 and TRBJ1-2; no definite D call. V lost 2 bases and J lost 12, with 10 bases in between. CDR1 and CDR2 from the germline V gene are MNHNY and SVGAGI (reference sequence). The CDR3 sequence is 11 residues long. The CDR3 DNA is TGTGCCAGCAGTTACAAGGAGGGCCACACCTTC. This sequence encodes CASSYKEGHTF.

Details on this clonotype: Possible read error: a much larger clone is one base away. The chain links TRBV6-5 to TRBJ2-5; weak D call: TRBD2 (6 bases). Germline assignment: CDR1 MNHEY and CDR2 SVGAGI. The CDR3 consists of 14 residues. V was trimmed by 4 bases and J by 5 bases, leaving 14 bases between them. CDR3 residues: CASSFSRGLETQYF. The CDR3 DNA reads TGTGCCAGCAGTTTCTCGCGGGGATTGGAGACCCAGTACTTC.

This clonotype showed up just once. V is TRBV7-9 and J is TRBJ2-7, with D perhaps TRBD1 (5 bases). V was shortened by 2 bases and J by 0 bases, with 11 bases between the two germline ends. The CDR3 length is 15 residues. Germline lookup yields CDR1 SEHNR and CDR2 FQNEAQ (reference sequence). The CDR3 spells CASSLWQGGSYEQYF. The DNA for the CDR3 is TGTGCCAGCAGCTTATGGCAGGGCGGCTCCTACGAGCAGTACTTC.

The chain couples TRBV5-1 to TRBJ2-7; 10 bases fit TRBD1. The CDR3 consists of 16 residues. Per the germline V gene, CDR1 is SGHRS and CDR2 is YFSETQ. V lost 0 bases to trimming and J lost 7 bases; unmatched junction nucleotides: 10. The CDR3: CASSLAWGQGNFEQYF. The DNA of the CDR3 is TGCGCCAGCAGCTTGGCCTGGGGACAGGGGAATTTTGAGCAGTACTTC. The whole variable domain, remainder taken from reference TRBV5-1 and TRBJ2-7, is KAGVTQTPRYLIKTRGQQVTLSCSPISGHRSVSWYQQTPGQGLQFLFEYFSETQRNKGNFPGRFSGRQFSNSRSEMNVSTLELGDSALYLCASSLAWGQGNFEQYFGPGTRLTVT.

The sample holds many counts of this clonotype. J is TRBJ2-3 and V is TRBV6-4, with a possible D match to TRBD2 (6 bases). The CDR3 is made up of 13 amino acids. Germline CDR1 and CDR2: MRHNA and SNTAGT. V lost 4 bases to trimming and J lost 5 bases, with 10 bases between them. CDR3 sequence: CASSVRGGDTQYF. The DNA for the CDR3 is TGTGCCAGCAGTGTGCGGGGAGGAGATACGCAGTATTTT.

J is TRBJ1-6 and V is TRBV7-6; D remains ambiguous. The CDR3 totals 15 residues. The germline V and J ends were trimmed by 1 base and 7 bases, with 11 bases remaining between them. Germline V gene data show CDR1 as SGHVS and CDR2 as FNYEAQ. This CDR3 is CASSLDEGKNSPLHF. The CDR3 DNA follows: TGTGCCAGCAGCTTAGATGAGGGCAAAAATTCACCCCTCCACTTT.

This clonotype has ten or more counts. The CDR3 nucleotides read TGTGCCAGCAGCCCCCAGGTAGCGGGGGAAGAGACCCAGTACTTC. Translating gives CASSPQVAGEETQYF. The chain has TRBV5-6 and TRBJ2-5; 9 bases are shared with TRBD2. Germline V gives CDR1 SGHDT, CDR2 YYEEEE. There are 15 residues in the CDR3. J was trimmed by 3 bases and V by 4 bases; bases with no gene match: 7. Drawing the rest from reference TRBV5-6 and TRBJ2-5, the complete variable domain is DAGVTQSPTHLIKTRGQQVTLRCSPKSGHDTVSWYQQALGQGPQFIFQYYEEEERQRGNFPDRFSGHQFPNYSSELNVNALLLGDSALYLCASSPQVAGEETQYFGPGTRLLVL.

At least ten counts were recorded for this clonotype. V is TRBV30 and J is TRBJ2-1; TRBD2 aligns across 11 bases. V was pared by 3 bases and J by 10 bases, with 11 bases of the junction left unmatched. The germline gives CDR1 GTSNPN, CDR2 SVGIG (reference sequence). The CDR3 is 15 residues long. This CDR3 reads CAWRLVSGGAGEQFF. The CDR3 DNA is TGTGCCTGGAGGCTGGTTAGCGGGGGGGCCGGGGAGCAGTTCTTC. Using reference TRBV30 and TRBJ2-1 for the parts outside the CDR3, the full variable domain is SQTIHQWPATLVQPVGSPLSLECTVEGTSNPNLYWYRQAAGRGLQLLFYSVGIGQISSEVPQNLSASRPQDRQFILSSKKLLLSDSGFYLCAWRLVSGGAGEQFFGPGTRLTVL.

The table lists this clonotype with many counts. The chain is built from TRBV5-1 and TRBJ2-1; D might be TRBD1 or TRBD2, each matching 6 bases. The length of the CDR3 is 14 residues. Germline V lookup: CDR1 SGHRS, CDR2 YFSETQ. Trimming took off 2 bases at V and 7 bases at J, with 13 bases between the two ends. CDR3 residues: CASSLRGRSNEQFF. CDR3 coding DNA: TGCGCCAGCAGCTTAAGGGGGAGGTCTAATGAGCAGTTCTTC.

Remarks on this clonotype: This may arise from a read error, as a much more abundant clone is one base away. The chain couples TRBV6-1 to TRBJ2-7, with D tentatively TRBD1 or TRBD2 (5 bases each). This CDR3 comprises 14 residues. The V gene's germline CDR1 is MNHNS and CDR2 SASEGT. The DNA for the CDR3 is TGTGCCCGCAGTGAGAGGGGTGTTTGGGGCGAGCAGTACTTC. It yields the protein CARSERGVWGEQYF.

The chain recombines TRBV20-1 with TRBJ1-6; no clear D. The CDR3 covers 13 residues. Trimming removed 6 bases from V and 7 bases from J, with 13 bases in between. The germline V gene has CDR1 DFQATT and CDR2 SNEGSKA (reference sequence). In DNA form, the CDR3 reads TGCAGTGCCCGAGGAGACTCCAATTCACCCCTCCACTTT. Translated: CSARGDSNSPLHF.

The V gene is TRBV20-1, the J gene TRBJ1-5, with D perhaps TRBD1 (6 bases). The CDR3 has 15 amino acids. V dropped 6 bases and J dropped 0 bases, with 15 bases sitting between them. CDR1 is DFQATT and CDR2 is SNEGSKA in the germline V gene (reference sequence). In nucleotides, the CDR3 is TGCAGTGCCTTCGCCCAGGGGTCTAGCAATCAGCCCCAGCATTTT. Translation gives CSAFAQGSSNQPQHF.

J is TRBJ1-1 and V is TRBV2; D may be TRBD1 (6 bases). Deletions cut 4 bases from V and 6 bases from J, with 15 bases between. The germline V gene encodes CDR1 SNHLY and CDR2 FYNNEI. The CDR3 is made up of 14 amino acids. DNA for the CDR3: TGTGCCAGCAGTGCACAGGGCCCAACACCTGAAGCTTTCTTT. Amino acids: CASSAQGPTPEAFF.

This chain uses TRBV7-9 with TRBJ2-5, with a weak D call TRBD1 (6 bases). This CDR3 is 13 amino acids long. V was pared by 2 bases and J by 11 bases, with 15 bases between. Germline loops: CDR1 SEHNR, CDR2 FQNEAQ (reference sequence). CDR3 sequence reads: CASSLSSVQGQYF. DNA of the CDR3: TGTGCCAGCAGCTTATCCTCCGTCCAGGGGCAGTACTTC.

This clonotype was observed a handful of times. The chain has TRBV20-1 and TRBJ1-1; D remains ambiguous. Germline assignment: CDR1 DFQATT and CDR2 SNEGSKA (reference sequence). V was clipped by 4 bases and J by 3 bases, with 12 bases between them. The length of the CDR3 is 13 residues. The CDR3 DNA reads TGCAGTGCTAATCTGGACCGGGACACTGAAGCTTTCTTT. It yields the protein CSANLDRDTEAFF.

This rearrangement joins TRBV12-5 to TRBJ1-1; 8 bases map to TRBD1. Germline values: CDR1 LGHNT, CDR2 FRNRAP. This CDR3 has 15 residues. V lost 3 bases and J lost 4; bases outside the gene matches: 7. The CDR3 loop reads CASGFQAGGRTEAFF. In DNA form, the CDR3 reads TGTGCTAGTGGTTTTCAGGCAGGGGGCCGCACTGAAGCTTTCTTT.

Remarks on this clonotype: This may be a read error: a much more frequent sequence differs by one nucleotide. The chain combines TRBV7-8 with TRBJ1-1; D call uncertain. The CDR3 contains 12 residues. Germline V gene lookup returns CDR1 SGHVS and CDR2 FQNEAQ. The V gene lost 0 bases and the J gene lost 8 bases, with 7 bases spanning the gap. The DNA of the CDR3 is TGTGCCAGCAGCTTAGCCCAGGACGAAGCTTTCTTT. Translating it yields CASSLAQDEAFF. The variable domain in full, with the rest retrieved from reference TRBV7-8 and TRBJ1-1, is GAGVSQSPRYKVAKRGQDVALRCDPISGHVSLFWYQQALGQGPEFLTYFQNEAQLDKSGLPSDRFFAERPEGSVSTLKIQRTQQEDSAVYLCASSLAQDEAFFGQGTRLTVV.

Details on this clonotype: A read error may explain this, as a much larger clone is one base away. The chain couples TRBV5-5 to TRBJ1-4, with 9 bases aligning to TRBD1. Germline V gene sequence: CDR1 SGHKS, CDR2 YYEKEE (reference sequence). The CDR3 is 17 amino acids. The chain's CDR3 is CACSSVAWTGEGEKLFF. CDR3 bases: TGTGCCTGCAGCTCAGTTGCCTGGACAGGGGAGGGAGAAAAACTGTTTTTT.

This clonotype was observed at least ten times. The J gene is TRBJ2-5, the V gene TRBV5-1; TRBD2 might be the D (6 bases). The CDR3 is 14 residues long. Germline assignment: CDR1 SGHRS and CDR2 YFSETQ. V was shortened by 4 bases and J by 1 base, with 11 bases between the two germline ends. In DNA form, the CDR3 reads TGCGCCAGCAGCCGATCCGGGAGCCAAGAGACCCAGTACTTC. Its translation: CASSRSGSQETQYF.

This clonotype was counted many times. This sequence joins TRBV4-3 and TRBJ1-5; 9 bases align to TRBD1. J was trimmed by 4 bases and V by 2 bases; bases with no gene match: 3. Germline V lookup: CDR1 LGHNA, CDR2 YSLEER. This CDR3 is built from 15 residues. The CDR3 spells CASSQHRGRNQPQHF. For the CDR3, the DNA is TGCGCCAGCAGCCAACACAGGGGGCGGAATCAGCCCCAGCATTTT.